The present T cell receptor beta chain was sequenced within a study of T-cell reconstitution after alpha-beta-depleted transplantation in children. Study-wide findings and caveats: The high TCRbeta diversity at day 60 in some patients came from surviving recipient T cells and thymic progenitors. Reported findings indicate that, about two months after transplant, alpha-beta T cells came from several hundred expanded clones, which were derived from non-depleted graft cells. Once a year had passed after transplant, T-cell counts and diversity came mostly from newly produced T cells.

For TCRbeta, the library was prepared with unique molecular identifiers. MiXCR, applied by TCRdb to the PCR reads, yields one record per CDR3 protein. The sample has about 830,000 distinct CDR3 sequences; around 17% are singletons. This clonotype was seen ten or more times. As yet, its antigen is unknown. The V end was cut by 3 bases, the J end by 8 bases, with 13 bases between. The CDR3 contains 14 residues. Sequenced here: PBMCs, mostly from graft donor cells, sampled 360 days after TCRalphabeta/CD19-depleted stem cell transplant. The rearrangement uses TRBV12-3 or TRBV12-4 and TRBJ1-4, with no clear D. The sequence came from a male patient younger than 18 who had a stem cell transplant for acute lymphoblastic leukemia, so the T cells may come from the graft donor. CDR3 sequence: CASSLWSLGEKLFF. CDR3 in DNA: TGTGCCAGCAGTTTGTGGTCTTTGGGGGAAAAACTGTTTTTT.